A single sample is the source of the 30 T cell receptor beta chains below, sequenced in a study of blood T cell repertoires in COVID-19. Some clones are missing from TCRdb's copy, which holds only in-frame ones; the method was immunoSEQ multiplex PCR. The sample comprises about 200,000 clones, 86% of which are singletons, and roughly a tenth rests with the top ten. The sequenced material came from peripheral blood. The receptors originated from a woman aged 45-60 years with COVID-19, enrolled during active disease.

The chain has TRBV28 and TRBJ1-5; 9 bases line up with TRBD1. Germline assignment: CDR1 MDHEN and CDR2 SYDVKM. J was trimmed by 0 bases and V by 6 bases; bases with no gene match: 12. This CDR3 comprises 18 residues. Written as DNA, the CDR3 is TGTGCCAGCAGCCGGGGGACAGGGTTCGAGTATAGCAATCAGCCCCAGCATTTT. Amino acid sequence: CASSRGTGFEYSNQPQHF.

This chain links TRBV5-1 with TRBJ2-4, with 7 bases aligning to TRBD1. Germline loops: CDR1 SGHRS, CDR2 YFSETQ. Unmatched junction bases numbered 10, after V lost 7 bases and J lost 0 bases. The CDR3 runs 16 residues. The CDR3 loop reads CASSLIPGGAKNIQYF. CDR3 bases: TGCGCCAGCTCCCTCATTCCAGGGGGAGCCAAAAACATTCAGTACTTC.

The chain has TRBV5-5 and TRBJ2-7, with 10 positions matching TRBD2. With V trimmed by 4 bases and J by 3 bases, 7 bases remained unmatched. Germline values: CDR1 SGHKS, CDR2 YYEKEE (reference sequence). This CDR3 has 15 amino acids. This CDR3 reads CASSLGLALSYEQYV. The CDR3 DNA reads TGTGCCAGCAGCCTGGGACTAGCGCTCAGCTACGAGCAGTACGTC.

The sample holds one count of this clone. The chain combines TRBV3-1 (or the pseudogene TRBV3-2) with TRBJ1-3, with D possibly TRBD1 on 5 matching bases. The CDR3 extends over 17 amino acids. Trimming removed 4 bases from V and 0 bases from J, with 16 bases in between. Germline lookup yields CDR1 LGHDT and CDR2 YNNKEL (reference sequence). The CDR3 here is CASSPLGGSYSGNTIYF. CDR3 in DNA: TGTGCCAGCAGCCCTCTCGGGGGGTCCTACTCTGGAAACACCATATATTTT.

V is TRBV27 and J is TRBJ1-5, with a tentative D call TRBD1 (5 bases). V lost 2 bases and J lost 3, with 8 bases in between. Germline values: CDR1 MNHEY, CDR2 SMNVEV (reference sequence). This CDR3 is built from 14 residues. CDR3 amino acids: CASSLRGFNQPQHF. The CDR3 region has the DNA TGTGCCAGCAGTTTAAGGGGTTTCAATCAGCCCCAGCATTTT.

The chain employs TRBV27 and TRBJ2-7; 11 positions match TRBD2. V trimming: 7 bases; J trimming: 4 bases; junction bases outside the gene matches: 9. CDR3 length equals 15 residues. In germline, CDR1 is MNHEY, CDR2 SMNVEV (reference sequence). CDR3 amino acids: CASTRLGTSGYEQYF. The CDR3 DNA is TGTGCCAGCACCCGATTAGGGACTAGCGGATACGAGCAGTACTTC.

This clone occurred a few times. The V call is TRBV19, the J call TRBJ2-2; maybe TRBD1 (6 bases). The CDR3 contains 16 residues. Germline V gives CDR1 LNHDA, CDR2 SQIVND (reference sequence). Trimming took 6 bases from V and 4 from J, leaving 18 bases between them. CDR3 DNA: TGTGCCAGTAGGCAGGGGTCCCAACTTCTCACCGGGGAGCTGTTTTTT. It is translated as CASRQGSQLLTGELFF.

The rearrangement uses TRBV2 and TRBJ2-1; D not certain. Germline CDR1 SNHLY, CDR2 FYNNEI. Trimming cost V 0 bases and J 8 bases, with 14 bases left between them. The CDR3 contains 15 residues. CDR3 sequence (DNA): TGTGCCAGCAGTGAAGCGGGCAGTTCTCCCGATGAGCAGTTCTTC. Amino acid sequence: CASSEAGSSPDEQFF.

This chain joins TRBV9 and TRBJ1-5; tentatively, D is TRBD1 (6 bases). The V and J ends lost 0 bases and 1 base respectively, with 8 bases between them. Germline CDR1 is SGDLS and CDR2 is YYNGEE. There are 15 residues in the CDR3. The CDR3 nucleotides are TGTGCCAGCAGCGTAGCAGGGGAAAGCAATCAGCCCCAGCATTTT. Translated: CASSVAGESNQPQHF.

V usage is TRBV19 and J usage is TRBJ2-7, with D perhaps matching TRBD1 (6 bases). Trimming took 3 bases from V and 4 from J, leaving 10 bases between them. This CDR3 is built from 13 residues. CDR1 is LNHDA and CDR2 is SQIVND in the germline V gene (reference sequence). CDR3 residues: CASSMRTAYEQYF. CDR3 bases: TGTGCCAGTAGTATGCGGACAGCATACGAGCAGTACTTC. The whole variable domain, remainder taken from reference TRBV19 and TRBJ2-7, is DGGITQSPKYLFRKEGQNVTLSCEQNLNHDAMYWYRQDPGQGLRLIYYSQIVNDFQKGDIAEGYSVSREKKESFPLTVTSAQKNPTAFYLCASSMRTAYEQYFGPGTRLTVT.

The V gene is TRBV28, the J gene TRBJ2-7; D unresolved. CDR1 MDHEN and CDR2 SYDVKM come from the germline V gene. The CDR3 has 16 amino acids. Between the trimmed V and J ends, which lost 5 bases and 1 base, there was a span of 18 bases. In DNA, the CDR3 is TGTGCCAGCAGTCCGAGGTCACCCCGAGGTTCCTACGAGCAGTACTTC. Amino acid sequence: CASSPRSPRGSYEQYF. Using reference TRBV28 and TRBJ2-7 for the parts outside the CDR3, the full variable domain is DVKVTQSSRYLVKRTGEKVFLECVQDMDHENMFWYRQDPGLGLRLIYFSYDVKMKEKGDIPEGYSVSREKKERFSLILESASTNQTSMYLCASSPRSPRGSYEQYFGPGTRLTVT.

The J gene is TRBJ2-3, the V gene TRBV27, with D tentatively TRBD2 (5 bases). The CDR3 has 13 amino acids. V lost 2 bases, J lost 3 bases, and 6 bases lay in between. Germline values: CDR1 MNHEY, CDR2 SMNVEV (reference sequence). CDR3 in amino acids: CASSLGSTDTQYF. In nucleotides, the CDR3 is TGTGCCAGCAGTTTAGGGAGTACAGATACGCAGTATTTT.

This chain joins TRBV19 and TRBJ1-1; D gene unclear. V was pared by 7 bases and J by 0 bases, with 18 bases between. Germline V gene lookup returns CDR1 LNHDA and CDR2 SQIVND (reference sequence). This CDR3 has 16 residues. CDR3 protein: CASMGGADRMNTEAFF. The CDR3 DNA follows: TGTGCCAGTATGGGTGGAGCAGATAGGATGAACACTGAAGCTTTCTTT.

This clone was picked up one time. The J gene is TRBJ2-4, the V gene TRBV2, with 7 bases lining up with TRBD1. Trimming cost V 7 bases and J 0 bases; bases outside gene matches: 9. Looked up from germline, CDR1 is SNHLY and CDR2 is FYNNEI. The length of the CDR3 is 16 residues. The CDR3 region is CASMIKGALAKNIQYF. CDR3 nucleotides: TGTGCCAGCATGATTAAGGGGGCCTTAGCCAAAAACATTCAGTACTTC.

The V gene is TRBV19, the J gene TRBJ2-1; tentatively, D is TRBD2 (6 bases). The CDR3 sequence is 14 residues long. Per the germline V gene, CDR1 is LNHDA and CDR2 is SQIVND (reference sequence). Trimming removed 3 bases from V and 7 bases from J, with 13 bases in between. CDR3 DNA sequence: TGTGCCAGTAGTATGTCGCTAGCGATGAATGAGCAGTTCTTC. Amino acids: CASSMSLAMNEQFF.

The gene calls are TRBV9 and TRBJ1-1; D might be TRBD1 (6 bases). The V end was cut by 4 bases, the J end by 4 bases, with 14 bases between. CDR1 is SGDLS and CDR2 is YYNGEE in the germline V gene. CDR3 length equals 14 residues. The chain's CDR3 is CASSHQGGGTEAFF. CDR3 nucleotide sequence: TGTGCCAGCAGCCATCAGGGAGGGGGCACTGAAGCTTTCTTT.

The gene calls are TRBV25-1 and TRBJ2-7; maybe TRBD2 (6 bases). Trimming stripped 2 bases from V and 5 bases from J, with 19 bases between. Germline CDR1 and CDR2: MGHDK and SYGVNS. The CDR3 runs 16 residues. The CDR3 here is CASSEIGGTTYHEQYF. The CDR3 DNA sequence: TGTGCCAGCAGTGAAATTGGGGGGACCACGTACCACGAGCAGTACTTC.

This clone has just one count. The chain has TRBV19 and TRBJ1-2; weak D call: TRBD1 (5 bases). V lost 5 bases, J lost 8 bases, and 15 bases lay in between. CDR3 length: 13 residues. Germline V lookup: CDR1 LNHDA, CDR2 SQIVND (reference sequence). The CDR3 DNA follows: TGTGCCAGTAGTGGCGAAGGGGCGGGGGGCTACACCTTC. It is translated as CASSGEGAGGYTF.

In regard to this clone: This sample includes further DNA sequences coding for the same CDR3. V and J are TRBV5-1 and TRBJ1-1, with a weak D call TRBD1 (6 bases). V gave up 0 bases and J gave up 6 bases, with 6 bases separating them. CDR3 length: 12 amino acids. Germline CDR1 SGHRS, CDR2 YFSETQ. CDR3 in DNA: TGCGCCAGCAGCTTGGAGGGGGCTGAAGCTTTCTTT. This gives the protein CASSLEGAEAFF.

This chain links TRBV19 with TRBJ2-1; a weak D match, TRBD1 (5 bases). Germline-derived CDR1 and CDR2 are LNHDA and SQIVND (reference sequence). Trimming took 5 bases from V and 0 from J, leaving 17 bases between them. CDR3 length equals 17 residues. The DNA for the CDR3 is TGTGCCAGTAGTTCGCAGGGTCAGAAGGACTCCTACAATGAGCAGTTCTTC. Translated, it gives CASSSQGQKDSYNEQFF.

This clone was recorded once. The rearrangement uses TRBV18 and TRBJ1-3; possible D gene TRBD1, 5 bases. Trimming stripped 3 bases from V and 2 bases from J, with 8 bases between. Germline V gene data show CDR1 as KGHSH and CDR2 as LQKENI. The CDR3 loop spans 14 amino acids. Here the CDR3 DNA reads TGTGCCAGCTCACCTCCAGGGACTGGAAACACCATATATTTT. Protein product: CASSPPGTGNTIYF.

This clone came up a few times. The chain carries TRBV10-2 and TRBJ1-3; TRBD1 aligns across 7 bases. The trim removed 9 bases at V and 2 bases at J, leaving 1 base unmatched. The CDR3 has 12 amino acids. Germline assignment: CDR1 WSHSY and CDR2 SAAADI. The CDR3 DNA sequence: TGCGCCAGTACAGGGGCTGGAAACACCATATATTTT. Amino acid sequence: CASTGAGNTIYF.

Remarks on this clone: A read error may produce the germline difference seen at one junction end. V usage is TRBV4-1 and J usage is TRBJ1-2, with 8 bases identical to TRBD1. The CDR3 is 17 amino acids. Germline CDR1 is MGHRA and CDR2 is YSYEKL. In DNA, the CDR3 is TGCGCCAGCAGCCAAGATTGGGGGACAGGATACCTCTATCGCTACACCTTC. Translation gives CASSQDWGTGYLYRYTF.

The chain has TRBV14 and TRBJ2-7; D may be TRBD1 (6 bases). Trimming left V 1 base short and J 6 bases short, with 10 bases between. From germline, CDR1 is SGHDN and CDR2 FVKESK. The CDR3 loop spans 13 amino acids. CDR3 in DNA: TGTGCCAGCAGCCAAGGATTCAGGGGCGAGCAGTACTTC. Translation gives CASSQGFRGEQYF. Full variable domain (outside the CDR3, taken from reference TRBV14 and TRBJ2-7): EAGVTQFPSHSVIEKGQTVTLRCDPISGHDNLYWYRRVMGKEIKFLLHFVKESKQDESGMPNNRFLAERTGGTYSTLKVQPAELEDSGVYFCASSQGFRGEQYFGPGTRLTVT.

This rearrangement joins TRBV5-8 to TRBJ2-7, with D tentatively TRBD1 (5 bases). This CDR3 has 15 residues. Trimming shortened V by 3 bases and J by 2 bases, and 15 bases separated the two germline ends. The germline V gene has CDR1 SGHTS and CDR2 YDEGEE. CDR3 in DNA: TGTGCCAGCAGCTCAGGCGGACACCTTACCTACGAGCAGTACGTC. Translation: CASSSGGHLTYEQYV.

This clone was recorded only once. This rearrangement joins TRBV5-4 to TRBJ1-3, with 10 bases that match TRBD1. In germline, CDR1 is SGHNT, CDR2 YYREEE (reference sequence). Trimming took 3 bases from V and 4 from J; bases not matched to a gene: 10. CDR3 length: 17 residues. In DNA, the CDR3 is TGTGCCAGCAGCTCCCCGGGACAGGGGAAGACGGGAAACACCATATATTTT. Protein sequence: CASSSPGQGKTGNTIYF.

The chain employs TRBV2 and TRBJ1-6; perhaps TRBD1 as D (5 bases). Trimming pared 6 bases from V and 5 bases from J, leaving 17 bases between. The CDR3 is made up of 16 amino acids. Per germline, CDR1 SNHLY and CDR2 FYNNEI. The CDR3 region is CASRPPGEGNNSPLHF. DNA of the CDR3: TGTGCCAGCAGACCTCCGGGGGAGGGGAATAATTCACCCCTCCACTTT.

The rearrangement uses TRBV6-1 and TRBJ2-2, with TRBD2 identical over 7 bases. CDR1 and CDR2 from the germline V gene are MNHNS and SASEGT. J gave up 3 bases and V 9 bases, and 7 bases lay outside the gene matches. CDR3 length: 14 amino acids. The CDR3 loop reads CASSGLGYTGELFF. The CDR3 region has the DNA TGTGCCAGTAGCGGGTTAGGGTACACCGGGGAGCTGTTTTTT.

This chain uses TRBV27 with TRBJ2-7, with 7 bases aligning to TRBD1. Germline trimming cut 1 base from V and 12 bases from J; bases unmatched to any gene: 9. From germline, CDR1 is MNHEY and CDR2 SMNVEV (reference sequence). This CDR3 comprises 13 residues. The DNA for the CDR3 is TGTGCCAGCAGTTTATTAGAGGGGGCCCCTCGGTACTTC. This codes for CASSLLEGAPRYF.

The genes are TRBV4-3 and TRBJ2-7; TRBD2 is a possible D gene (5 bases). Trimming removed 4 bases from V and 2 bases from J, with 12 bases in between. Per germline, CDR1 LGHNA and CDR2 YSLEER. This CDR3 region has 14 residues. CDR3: CASSPGVGAYEQYF. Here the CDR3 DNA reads TGCGCCAGCAGCCCGGGTGTCGGGGCCTACGAGCAGTACTTC.